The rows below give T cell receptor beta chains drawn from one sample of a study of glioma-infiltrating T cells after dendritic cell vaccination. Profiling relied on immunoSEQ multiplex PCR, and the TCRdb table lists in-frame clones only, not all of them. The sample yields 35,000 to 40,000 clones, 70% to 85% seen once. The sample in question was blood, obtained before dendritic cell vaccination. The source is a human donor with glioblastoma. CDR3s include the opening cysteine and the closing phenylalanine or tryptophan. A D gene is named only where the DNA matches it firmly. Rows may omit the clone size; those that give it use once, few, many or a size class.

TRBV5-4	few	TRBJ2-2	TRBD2	CASSSGLAGTTGELFF	TGTGCCAGCAGCTCGGGACTAGCGGGGACCACCGGGGAGCTGTTTTTT
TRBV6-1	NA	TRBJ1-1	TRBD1	CASSANPRDRGRNTEAFF	TGTGCCAGCAGTGCCAACCCCCGGGACAGGGGTCGGAACACTGAAGCTTTCTTT
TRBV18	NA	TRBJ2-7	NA	CASSPPGGLSGHEQYF	TGTGCCAGCTCACCACCGGGCGGGCTATCCGGACACGAGCAGTACTTC
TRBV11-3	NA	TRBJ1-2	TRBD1	CASSQQGAGGYTF	TGTGCCAGCAGCCAGCAGGGGGCTGGTGGCTACACCTTC
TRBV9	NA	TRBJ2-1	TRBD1	CASSVGQGSLSEQFF	TGTGCCAGCAGCGTAGGACAGGGAAGTCTTTCAGAGCAGTTCTTC
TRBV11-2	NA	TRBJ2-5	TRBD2	CASSPGRGLAGVFQETQYF	TGTGCCAGCAGCCCGGGAAGAGGACTAGCGGGGGTCTTCCAAGAGACCCAGTACTTC
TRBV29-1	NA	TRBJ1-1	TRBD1	CSVEADGQGGAFF	TGCAGCGTTGAAGCCGATGGACAGGGGGGAGCTTTCTTT
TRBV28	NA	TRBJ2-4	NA	CASIDSLAKNIQYF	TGTGCCAGCATTGACAGCCTAGCCAAAAACATTCAGTACTTC
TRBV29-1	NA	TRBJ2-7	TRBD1	CSVEDPYLGTGTYEQYF	TGCAGCGTTGAAGATCCTTATCTTGGGACAGGGACCTACGAGCAGTACTTC
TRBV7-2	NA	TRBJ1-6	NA	CASSLGPGDNSPLHF	TGTGCCAGCAGCTTAGGCCCGGGGGATAATTCACCCCTCCACTTT
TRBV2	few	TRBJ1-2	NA	CASTPDNNYGYTF	TGTGCCAGCACCCCCGACAATAACTATGGCTACACCTTC
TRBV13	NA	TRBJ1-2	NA	CASSSAGVYGYTF	TGTGCCAGCAGTTCCGCAGGGGTCTATGGCTACACCTTC
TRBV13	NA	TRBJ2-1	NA	CASSSAEIYNEQFF	TGTGCCAGCAGCTCAGCGGAGATCTACAATGAGCAGTTCTTC
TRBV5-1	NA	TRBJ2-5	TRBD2	CASSSIAGAWETQYF	TGCGCCAGCAGCTCCATAGCGGGGGCCTGGGAGACCCAGTACTTC
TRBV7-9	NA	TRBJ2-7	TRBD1	CASSSRPGTGGSYEQYF	TGTGCCAGCAGCTCGAGACCCGGGACAGGGGGGTCCTACGAGCAGTACTTC
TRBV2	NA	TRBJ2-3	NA	CASSEGQGISDTQYF	TGTGCCAGCAGTGAGGGGCAGGGAATCTCAGATACGCAGTATTTT
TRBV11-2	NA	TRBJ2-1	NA	CASSLDSATYNEQFF	TGTGCCAGCAGCCTGGACAGCGCCACCTACAATGAGCAGTTCTTC
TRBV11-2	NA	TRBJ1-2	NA	CASSLVGDYGYTF	TGTGCCAGCAGCTTAGTAGGGGACTATGGCTACACCTTC
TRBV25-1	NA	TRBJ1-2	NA	CASSEQGTRGASDYGYTF	TGTGCCAGCAGTGAACAGGGGACACGGGGGGCGTCGGACTATGGCTACACCTTC
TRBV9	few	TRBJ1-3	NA	CASSAEGGTRSSGNTIYF	TGTGCCAGCAGCGCCGAGGGTGGCACGAGAAGCTCTGGAAACACCATATATTTT
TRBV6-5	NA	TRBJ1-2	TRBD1	CASSATGRNGYTF	TGTGCCAGCAGCGCGACAGGGAGGAATGGCTACACCTTC
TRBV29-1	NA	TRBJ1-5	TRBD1	CSVGRDRNQPQHF	TGCAGCGTCGGCAGGGACAGAAATCAGCCCCAGCATTTT
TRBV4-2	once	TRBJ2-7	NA	CASSPTWPSQPYEQYF	TGTGCCAGCAGCCCCACATGGCCTAGCCAGCCCTACGAGCAGTACTTC
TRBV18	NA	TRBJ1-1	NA	CASSPAGDTEAFF	TGTGCCAGCTCACCGGCAGGGGACACTGAAGCTTTCTTT
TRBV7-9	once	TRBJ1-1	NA	CASSSSRGGLYTEAFF	TGTGCCAGCAGCTCTAGTAGGGGGGGATTATACACTGAAGCTTTCTTT
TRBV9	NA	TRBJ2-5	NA	CASSVEQDTETQYF	TGTGCCAGCAGCGTCGAGCAGGATACGGAGACCCAGTACTTC
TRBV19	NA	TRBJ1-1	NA	CASRKLGGNTEAFF	TGTGCCAGTAGGAAACTCGGGGGGAACACTGAAGCTTTCTTT
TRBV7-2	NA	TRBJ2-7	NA	CASSSIYEQYF	TGTGCCAGCAGCTCCATCTACGAGCAGTACTTC
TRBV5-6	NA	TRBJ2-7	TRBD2	CASSFSGGALGEQYF	TGTGCCAGCAGCTTTAGCGGGGGGGCTTTAGGCGAGCAGTACTTC
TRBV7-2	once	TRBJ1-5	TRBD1	CASSSYVGGDSVQPQHF	TGTGCCAGCAGCTCGTATGTAGGGGGCGATTCAGTTCAGCCCCAGCATTTT
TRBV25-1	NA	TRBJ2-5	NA	CASSEWGSQETQYF	TGTGCCAGCAGTGAATGGGGCAGCCAAGAGACCCAGTACTTC
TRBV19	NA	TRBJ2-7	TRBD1	CASRRMGQGEYEQYF	TGTGCCAGTAGGCGCATGGGACAGGGTGAATACGAGCAGTACTTC
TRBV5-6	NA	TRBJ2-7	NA	CASSSEDKQYF	TGTGCCAGCAGCTCCGAGGATAAGCAGTACTTC
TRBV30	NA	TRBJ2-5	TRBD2	CAWSVGGGAWTQYF	TGTGCCTGGAGTGTAGGCGGGGGGGCCTGGACCCAGTACTTC
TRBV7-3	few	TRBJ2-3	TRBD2	CASSLGAGGTDTQYF	TGTGCCAGCAGCCTAGGGGCGGGAGGCACAGATACGCAGTATTTT
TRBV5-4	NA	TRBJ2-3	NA	CASSLLLDTQYF	TGTGCCAGCAGCTTGCTGTTGGATACGCAGTATTTT
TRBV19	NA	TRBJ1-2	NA	CASITQGAYGYTF	TGTGCCAGTATTACACAGGGAGCCTATGGCTACACCTTC
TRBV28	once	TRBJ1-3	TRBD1	CASSSAMGQGGNTIYF	TGTGCCAGCAGTTCGGCCATGGGACAGGGAGGAAACACCATATATTTT
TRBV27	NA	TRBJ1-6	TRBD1	CASSPGGSSPLHF	TGTGCCAGCAGTCCAGGGGGAAGTTCACCCCTCCACTTT
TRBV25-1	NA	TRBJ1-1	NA	CASSESSGRWAFF	TGTGCCAGCAGTGAATCGTCAGGGAGGTGGGCTTTCTTT
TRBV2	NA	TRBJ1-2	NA	CASSGLGQGKGYTF	TGTGCCAGCAGTGGGCTGGGGCAGGGGAAAGGCTACACCTTC
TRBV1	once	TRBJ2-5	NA	CTSSQDILAPETQYF	TGCACCAGCAGCCAAGACATACTAGCCCCCGAGACCCAGTACTTC
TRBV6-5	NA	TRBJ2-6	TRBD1	CASRPDRAGANVLTF	TGTGCCAGCAGGCCCGACAGGGCTGGGGCCAACGTCCTGACTTTC
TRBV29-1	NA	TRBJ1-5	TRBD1	CSVTGGIGQPQHF	TGCAGCGTTACAGGGGGGATTGGGCAGCCCCAGCATTTT
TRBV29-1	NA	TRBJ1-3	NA	CSVVSGSSGNTIYF	TGCAGCGTCGTCTCAGGAAGCTCTGGAAACACCATATATTTT
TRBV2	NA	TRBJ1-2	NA	CASGPTGRKGDGYTF	TGTGCCAGCGGTCCCACAGGGAGAAAAGGGGATGGCTACACCTTC
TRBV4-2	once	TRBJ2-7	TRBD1	CASTLSGTGPYEQYF	TGTGCCAGCACCCTATCCGGGACAGGGCCCTACGAGCAGTACTTC
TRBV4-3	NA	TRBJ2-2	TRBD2	CASSHLKGAAGERTGELFF	TGCGCCAGCAGCCACCTAAAAGGTGCAGCGGGGGAGCGAACCGGGGAGCTGTTTTTT
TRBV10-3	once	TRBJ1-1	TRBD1	CAIRDRGQTEAFF	TGTGCCATCAGGGACAGGGGACAGACTGAAGCTTTCTTT
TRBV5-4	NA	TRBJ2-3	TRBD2	CASSTGLGRRTQYF	TGTGCCAGCAGCACCGGACTAGGGCGTCGTACGCAGTATTTT
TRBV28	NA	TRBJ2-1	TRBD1	CASRKTGDHNEQFF	TGTGCCAGCAGAAAGACAGGGGACCACAATGAGCAGTTCTTC
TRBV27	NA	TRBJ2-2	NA	CASSLYNGELFF	TGTGCCAGCAGTTTATACAACGGGGAGCTGTTTTTT
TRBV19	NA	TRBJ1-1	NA	CASSTLRGEAFF	TGTGCCAGTAGTACCCTCCGGGGGGAAGCTTTCTTT
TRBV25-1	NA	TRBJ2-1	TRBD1	CASSDGGDRGPNEQFF	TGTGCCAGCAGTGATGGGGGGGACAGGGGCCCCAATGAGCAGTTCTTC